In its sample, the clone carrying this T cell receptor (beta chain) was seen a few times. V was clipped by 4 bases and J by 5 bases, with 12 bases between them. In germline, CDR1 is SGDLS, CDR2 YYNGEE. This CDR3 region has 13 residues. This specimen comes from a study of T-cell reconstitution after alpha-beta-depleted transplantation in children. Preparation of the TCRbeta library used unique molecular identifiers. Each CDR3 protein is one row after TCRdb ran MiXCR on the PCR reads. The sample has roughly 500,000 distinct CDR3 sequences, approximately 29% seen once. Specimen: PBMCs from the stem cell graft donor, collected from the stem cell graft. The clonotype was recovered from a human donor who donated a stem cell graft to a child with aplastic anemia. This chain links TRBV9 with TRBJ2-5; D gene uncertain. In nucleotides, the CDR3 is TGTGCCAGCAGCCGTACTCAGACGGAGACCCAGTACTTC. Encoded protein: CASSRTQTETQYF.